The rows below give T cell receptor beta chains drawn from one sample of a study of shared clonotypes between healthy human individuals. Clones were sequenced by immunoSEQ multiplex PCR, and TCRdb holds only the in-frame ones, with some missing. The data show 2 million to 2.5 million clones, roughly 94% seen once. The sequencing input was naive CD8+ T cells sorted from blood. The receptors were gathered from a man younger than 35 in good health. CDR3s include the opening cysteine and the closing phenylalanine or tryptophan. Each record gives: J gene, V gene, D gene, clone size, CDR3 DNA, CDR3 protein. D genes are given only for firm matches. The listing skips clone size in some rows; elsewhere it reads once, few, many or a size class.

J: TRBJ2-7
V: TRBV5-1
D: TRBD2
size: once
DNA: TGCGCCAGCAGCCCCGGACTAGCGGGAGCCTCCTACGAGCAGTACTTC
CDR3: CASSPGLAGASYEQYF

J: TRBJ1-1
V: TRBV28
D: .
size: .
DNA: TGTGCCAGCAGTCCAGGAGGGGAGAACACTGAAGCTTTCTTT
CDR3: CASSPGGENTEAFF

J: TRBJ1-1
V: TRBV7-9
D: .
size: .
DNA: TGTGCCAGCAGCCCGCCACCAGGGACGAACACTGAAGCTTTCTTT
CDR3: CASSPPPGTNTEAFF

J: TRBJ2-1
V: TRBV5-1
D: .
size: .
DNA: TGCGCCAGCGGAACCCCCCCGGACAATGAGCAGTTCTTC
CDR3: CASGTPPDNEQFF

J: TRBJ2-7
V: TRBV13
D: .
size: .
DNA: TGTGCCAGCTCGACTCGGGCGAGCTCCTACGAGCAGTACTTC
CDR3: CASSTRASSYEQYF

J: TRBJ2-4
V: TRBV27
D: .
size: .
DNA: TGTGCCAGCAGCCCGGGCACTGCGGGCATTCAGTACTTC
CDR3: CASSPGTAGIQYF

J: TRBJ2-1
V: TRBV6-5
D: .
size: .
DNA: TGTGCCAGCAGTTACTCCTGGACGCCCAATGAGCAGTTCTTC
CDR3: CASSYSWTPNEQFF

J: TRBJ1-4
V: TRBV19
D: .
size: .
DNA: TGTGCCAGTAGTAGGTCGGTAGCAACTAATGAAAAACTGTTTTTT
CDR3: CASSRSVATNEKLFF

J: TRBJ1-1
V: TRBV27
D: .
size: once
DNA: TGTGCCAGCAGTTTAACGGGCGGCAGCACTGAAGCTTTCTTT
CDR3: CASSLTGGSTEAFF

J: TRBJ1-5
V: TRBV2
D: TRBD1
size: .
DNA: TGTGCCAGCAGTGAACTAGGGGGCGCTGGCCAGCCCCAGCATTTT
CDR3: CASSELGGAGQPQHF

J: TRBJ2-7
V: TRBV28
D: .
size: .
DNA: TGTGCCAGCAGTCGGCAGGGAAGCTCCTACGAGCAGTACTTC
CDR3: CASSRQGSSYEQYF

J: TRBJ1-2
V: TRBV28
D: .
size: few
DNA: TGTGCCAGCAGTTTACCCCTCCCTGGGGATGATGGCTACACCTTC
CDR3: CASSLPLPGDDGYTF

J: TRBJ2-6
V: TRBV6-5
D: .
size: few
DNA: TGTGCCGCTGGAGGGGGGGCCAACGTCCTGACTTTC
CDR3: CAAGGGANVLTF

J: TRBJ2-7
V: TRBV7-9
D: TRBD1
size: .
DNA: TGTGCCAGCAGCCTCGTGGGGACAGGGGGAAGTCTAGCCCCCTACGAGCAGTACTTC
CDR3: CASSLVGTGGSLAPYEQYF

J: TRBJ1-6
V: TRBV28
D: .
size: .
DNA: TGTGCCAGCAGTTTCAGGGGAGGAAGGTCACCCCTCCACTTT
CDR3: CASSFRGGRSPLHF

J: TRBJ2-7
V: TRBV11-2
D: .
size: once
DNA: TGTGCCAGCAGCCATTTAGACTACGAGCAGTACTTC
CDR3: CASSHLDYEQYF

J: TRBJ2-7
V: TRBV5-6
D: TRBD1
size: once
DNA: TGTGCCAGCAGCTGGACGACAGGGTACGAGCAGTACTTC
CDR3: CASSWTTGYEQYF

J: TRBJ2-7
V: TRBV2
D: .
size: few
DNA: TGTGCCAGCTGCATCTACGAGCAGTACTTC
CDR3: CASCIYEQYF

J: TRBJ2-7
V: TRBV10-2
D: .
size: .
DNA: TGCGCCAGCTGGTATGGGGCCCACGAGCAGTACTTC
CDR3: CASWYGAHEQYF

J: TRBJ2-7
V: TRBV10-3
D: TRBD2
size: .
DNA: TGTGCCATCAGTGAGTCTGGACTAGCGGGGCCGGTTTCCTACGAGCAGTACTTC
CDR3: CAISESGLAGPVSYEQYF